The 31 T cell receptor beta chains listed next were all sequenced from one sample in a study of blood T cell repertoires in COVID-19 (dated by TCRdb to 2018 to 2021). The library was generated by the immunoSEQ multiplex PCR assay. This is the immuneACCESS table as TCRdb keeps it, with only in-frame sequences that have V and J called. A part of the clones is gone; compared with another copy, unresolved V genes explain less than half, and the rest is unexplained. The sample table contains about 81,000 clones; only one count was recorded for more than 75% of them. About 14% of the sample is in the top ten clones. The sequencing input was peripheral blood. All receptors come from a woman aged 70 to 79 with acute or convalescent COVID-19.

The chain combines TRBV5-6 with TRBJ1-2; the D gene is possibly TRBD1 (5 bases). CDR3 size: 15 residues. Per the germline V gene, CDR1 is SGHDT and CDR2 is YYEEEE. The V end lost 5 bases, the J end lost 4 bases, and 18 bases lay between the germline ends. The CDR3 DNA is TGTGCCAGCAGTGCCTACCGTCGGGACTTCTATGGCTACACCTTC. The encoded protein is CASSAYRRDFYGYTF. Filled out from reference TRBV5-6 and TRBJ1-2, the complete variable domain reads DAGVTQSPTHLIKTRGQQVTLRCSPKSGHDTVSWYQQALGQGPQFIFQYYEEEERQRGNFPDRFSGHQFPNYSSELNVNALLLGDSALYLCASSAYRRDFYGYTFGSGTRLTVV.

This clone occurred a few times. An end of the junction does not agree with germline; a read error may underlie this. In nucleotides, the CDR3 is TGTGCCAGCAGCGAAGGACAGGGCCAGCAGCCCCAGCATTTT. It codes for CASSEGQGQQPQHF. J is TRBJ1-5 and V is TRBV2; 8 positions match TRBD1. Per germline, CDR1 SNHLY and CDR2 FYNNEI. The CDR3 contains 14 residues.

The gene calls are TRBV19 and TRBJ1-5; D unclear. This CDR3 is 15 amino acids long. Trimming removed 3 bases from V and 0 bases from J, with 9 bases in between. Per the germline V gene, CDR1 is LNHDA and CDR2 is SQIVND (reference sequence). CDR3 coding DNA: TGTGCCAGTAGTATCTCGACGGGTAGCAATCAGCCCCAGCATTTT. The encoded protein is CASSISTGSNQPQHF. The entire variable domain, with the rest obtained from reference TRBV19 and TRBJ1-5, is as follows: DGGITQSPKYLFRKEGQNVTLSCEQNLNHDAMYWYRQDPGQGLRLIYYSQIVNDFQKGDIAEGYSVSREKKESFPLTVTSAQKNPTAFYLCASSISTGSNQPQHFGDGTRLSIL.

The chain uses TRBV27 and TRBJ2-3, with D tentatively TRBD1 (5 bases). Germline V gene sequence: CDR1 MNHEY, CDR2 SMNVEV (reference sequence). V lost 5 bases to trimming and J lost 1 base, with 10 bases between them. The CDR3 runs to 14 residues. CDR3 amino acids: CASSVLTGTDTQYF. CDR3 bases: TGTGCCAGCAGTGTGCTGACAGGCACAGATACGCAGTATTTT.

The J gene is TRBJ2-7, the V gene TRBV3-1 (or the pseudogene TRBV3-2); D possibly corresponds to TRBD1 (6 bases). This CDR3 region has 14 residues. The ends were cut back, 3 bases at V and 3 bases at J, with 12 bases in the middle. In germline, CDR1 is LGHDT, CDR2 YNNKEL (reference sequence). As DNA, the CDR3 is TGTGCCAGCAGCCAGGGACACGGAGACTACGAGCAGTACGTC. Translation gives CASSQGHGDYEQYV.

CDR3 amino acids: CASSISGDTDTQYF. In DNA, the CDR3 is TGCGCCAGCAGCATTAGCGGGGACACAGATACGCAGTATTTT. The chain links TRBV5-1 to TRBJ2-3; 8 nucleotides agree with TRBD2. Germline CDR1 reads SGHRS; CDR2 reads YFSETQ. The CDR3 consists of 14 residues. After removal of 4 bases from V and 2 bases from J, the junction contained 3 bases not matched to a gene.

The genes are TRBV24-1 and TRBJ2-3; 10 bases fit TRBD1. The CDR3 spans 18 residues. Trimming took 4 bases from V and 1 from J; bases not matched to a gene: 10. Germline V gene data show CDR1 as KGHDR and CDR2 as SFDVKD. CDR3: CATSDRRRTGGGTDTQYF. The CDR3 DNA reads as TGTGCCACCAGTGACCGACGTCGGACAGGGGGGGGCACAGATACGCAGTATTTT.

V gene TRBV7-2 combines with J gene TRBJ2-5; TRBD2 agrees at 13 bases. V trimming: 5 bases; J trimming: 2 bases; junction bases outside the gene matches: 2. Germline V lookup: CDR1 SGHTA, CDR2 FQGNSA. The CDR3 length is 15 residues. For the CDR3, the DNA is TGTGCCAGCAGCCGGGGACTAGCGGGACAAGAGACCCAGTACTTC. Translation: CASSRGLAGQETQYF.

This rearrangement joins TRBV6-6 to TRBJ2-1, with 8 bases aligning to TRBD1. V gave up 4 bases and J gave up 8 bases; unmatched junction bases: 10. This CDR3 comprises 15 residues. The V gene's germline CDR1 is MNHNY and CDR2 SVGAGI (reference sequence). This chain's CDR3 is CASSSFGQGFDEQFF. Here the CDR3 DNA reads TGTGCCAGCAGTTCTTTTGGACAGGGATTCGATGAGCAGTTCTTC.

The chain links TRBV2 to TRBJ2-1; D is perhaps TRBD2 (7 bases). The CDR3 sequence is 13 residues long. Germline V gives CDR1 SNHLY, CDR2 FYNNEI. The V end lost 8 bases, the J end lost 8 bases, and 16 bases lay between the germline ends. Here the CDR3 DNA reads TGTGCCAGCGCCCGGGACGGGGGGCATGAGCAGTTCTTC. Its translation: CASARDGGHEQFF.

This chain uses TRBV4-1 with TRBJ1-5, with D uncertain. The germline V gene encodes CDR1 MGHRA and CDR2 YSYEKL. The ends were cut back, 0 bases at V and 7 bases at J, with 7 bases in the middle. This CDR3 region has 13 residues. CDR3 loop: CASSQEEWQPQHF. CDR3 coding DNA: TGCGCCAGCAGCCAAGAGGAGTGGCAGCCCCAGCATTTT.

CDR3 in amino acids: CASSQEYRGSTDTQYF. CDR3 nucleotides: TGCGCCAGCAGCCAAGAATACCGGGGAAGCACAGATACGCAGTATTTT. This rearrangement joins TRBV4-1 to TRBJ2-3; the D gene is possibly TRBD2 (5 bases). CDR3 size: 16 residues. CDR1 is MGHRA and CDR2 is YSYEKL in the germline V gene. The germline V and J ends were trimmed by 0 bases and 0 bases, with 10 bases remaining between them.

The chain employs TRBV4-2 and TRBJ2-1; 7 bases match TRBD2. The CDR3 loop spans 15 amino acids. The germline V gene encodes CDR1 LGHNA and CDR2 YNFKEQ. After removal of 4 bases from V and 5 bases from J, the junction contained 8 bases not matched to a gene. CDR3 amino acids: CASSPLANANNEQFF. The CDR3 nucleotides are TGTGCCAGCAGCCCACTAGCGAATGCTAACAATGAGCAGTTCTTC.

This clone was found once. The chain is built from TRBV7-2 and TRBJ2-2, with a tentative D call TRBD1 (5 bases). CDR3 length: 14 amino acids. V was cut by 5 bases and J by 9 bases, with 16 bases left in between. Per the germline V gene, CDR1 is SGHTA and CDR2 is FQGNSA. The chain's CDR3 is CASSPSLQGRELFF. In DNA form, the CDR3 reads TGTGCCAGCAGCCCCAGCCTTCAGGGCCGGGAGCTGTTTTTT.

This rearrangement joins TRBV19 to TRBJ2-1; 7 nucleotides align to TRBD2. CDR1 and CDR2 (germline): LNHDA, SQIVND (reference sequence). The V and J ends lost 4 bases and 0 bases, in that order; junction bases with no gene match: 9. The CDR3 totals 17 residues. CDR3 DNA: TGTGCCAGTAGTACCAAGACTAGCCTCCTCTCCTACAATGAGCAGTTCTTC. It specifies CASSTKTSLLSYNEQFF. Based on the CDR3 plus reference TRBV19 and TRBJ2-1, the full variable domain is DGGITQSPKYLFRKEGQNVTLSCEQNLNHDAMYWYRQDPGQGLRLIYYSQIVNDFQKGDIAEGYSVSREKKESFPLTVTSAQKNPTAFYLCASSTKTSLLSYNEQFFGPGTRLTVL.

This chain joins TRBV5-1 and TRBJ1-6; 7 nucleotides match TRBD1. CDR1 and CDR2 from the germline V gene are SGHRS and YFSETQ. CDR3 size: 16 residues. J was trimmed by 7 bases and V by 3 bases; bases with no gene match: 10. The CDR3 region has the DNA TGCGCCAGCAGCTCCGGAACCGGGACAGAAAATTCACCCCTCCACTTT. Translation gives CASSSGTGTENSPLHF.

The rearrangement joins TRBV14 to TRBJ2-3; D is ambiguous. The germline CDR1 and CDR2 sequences are SGHDN and FVKESK. V was pared by 0 bases and J by 6 bases, with 13 bases between. The CDR3 is 15 amino acids. CDR3 DNA: TGTGCCAGCAGCCAAGACTTCGGTCCCTGGGATACGCAGTATTTT. It specifies CASSQDFGPWDTQYF.

This rearrangement joins TRBV18 to TRBJ1-2, with 7 bases identical to TRBD1. Per the germline V gene, CDR1 is KGHSH and CDR2 is LQKENI. This CDR3 has 14 residues. Trimming cost V 6 bases and J 4 bases; bases outside gene matches: 8. The CDR3, as DNA: TGTGCCAGCTCCCAGGGACAGTATGGCTATGGCTACACCTTC. Amino acid sequence: CASSQGQYGYGYTF.

Written as DNA, the CDR3 is TGTGCCACCAGCGCCGGACTAGGGCTAATCTATGGCTACACCTTC. It translates to CATSAGLGLIYGYTF. The rearrangement joins TRBV15 to TRBJ1-2; no definite D call. V lost 5 bases, J lost 4 bases, and 17 bases lay in between. This CDR3 has 15 residues. Germline lookup yields CDR1 LNHNV and CDR2 YYDKDF (reference sequence).

The rearrangement uses TRBV19 and TRBJ1-1; 12 nucleotides agree with TRBD1. The CDR3 has 15 residues. V was pared by 8 bases and J by 4 bases, with 8 bases of the junction left unmatched. The germline V gene encodes CDR1 LNHDA and CDR2 SQIVND (reference sequence). CDR3 residues: CASPPGQGASTEAFF. The CDR3 nucleotides read TGTGCCAGTCCCCCGGGACAGGGGGCTAGCACTGAAGCTTTCTTT.

This clone was picked up one time. The chain uses TRBV28 and TRBJ2-3; 10 bases are shared with TRBD2. CDR3 size: 17 residues. V lost 4 bases to trimming and J lost 3 bases; unmatched junction nucleotides: 10. The germline V gene has CDR1 MDHEN and CDR2 SYDVKM. CDR3 nucleotide sequence: TGTGCCAGCAGTTACCCCAGCGGGAGGGCCTGGACAGATACGCAGTATTTT. It codes for CASSYPSGRAWTDTQYF.

The rearrangement uses TRBV6-5 and TRBJ1-4; TRBD1 agrees at 7 bases. J lost 7 bases, V lost 8 bases, and 4 bases had no gene match. The CDR3 has 12 amino acids. Per germline, CDR1 MNHEY and CDR2 SVGAGI. CDR3: CASRQGSEKLFF. Here the CDR3 DNA reads TGTGCCAGCCGACAGGGAAGTGAAAAACTGTTTTTT.

The chain employs TRBV10-3 and TRBJ2-3; 9 bases fit TRBD2. The CDR3 is made up of 13 amino acids. Germline lookup yields CDR1 ENHRY and CDR2 SYGVKD. With V trimmed by 10 bases and J by 2 bases, 4 bases remained unmatched. Written as DNA, the CDR3 is TGTGCCACCTTAGCGGGGGACACAGATACGCAGTATTTT. Encoded protein: CATLAGDTDTQYF.

The rearrangement uses TRBV18 and TRBJ2-7; 8 bases are a match to TRBD2. Germline V gene data show CDR1 as KGHSH and CDR2 as LQKENI. The CDR3 sequence is 13 residues long. With V trimmed by 3 bases and J by 7 bases, 5 bases remained unmatched. CDR3 residues: CASSPASGGEQYV. The CDR3 nucleotides read TGTGCCAGCTCACCCGCCAGCGGGGGAGAGCAGTACGTC.

The chain combines TRBV7-9 with TRBJ1-1; D gene unclear. V dropped 6 bases and J dropped 1 base, with 9 bases sitting between them. Germline CDR1 and CDR2: SEHNR and FQNEAQ (reference sequence). The CDR3 is 13 residues long. The chain's CDR3 is CASSDQANTEAFF. CDR3 bases: TGTGCCAGCAGTGATCAAGCGAACACTGAAGCTTTCTTT.

The V and J genes are TRBV12-3 or TRBV12-4 and TRBJ1-3, with 7 bases aligning to TRBD1. V was clipped by 10 bases and J by 2 bases; unmatched bases: 5. This CDR3 spans 13 amino acids. This CDR3 is CAMEDRPGNTIYF. The CDR3 coding sequence is TGTGCCATGGAGGACAGGCCTGGAAACACCATATATTTT.

This sequence joins TRBV5-1 and TRBJ2-5; tentative D call: TRBD1 (5 bases). Germline V gives CDR1 SGHRS, CDR2 YFSETQ. The CDR3 runs 15 residues. Trimming removed 0 bases from V and 0 bases from J, with 9 bases in between. The DNA for the CDR3 is TGCGCCAGCAGCTTGGGGGGCGGAGACCAAGAGACCCAGTACTTC. Its translation is CASSLGGGDQETQYF.

The chain carries TRBV7-7 and TRBJ2-2, with a tentative D call TRBD2 (6 bases). The CDR3 loop spans 16 amino acids. V was pared by 1 base and J by 4 bases, with 13 bases between. Per the germline V gene, CDR1 is SSHAT and CDR2 is FNYEAQ (reference sequence). CDR3 sequence reads: CASSLESRGGTGELFF. The CDR3 DNA reads TGTGCCAGCAGCTTAGAGTCGCGGGGTGGCACCGGGGAGCTGTTTTTT.

V usage is TRBV19 and J usage is TRBJ1-4; D remains unclear. The ends were cut back, 3 bases at V and 0 bases at J, with 11 bases in the middle. Germline V gives CDR1 LNHDA, CDR2 SQIVND (reference sequence). The CDR3 totals 16 residues. CDR3 in amino acids: CASSINKFSTNEKLFF. The CDR3 nucleotides are TGTGCCAGTAGTATTAACAAATTTTCAACTAATGAAAAACTGTTTTTT.

This chain connects TRBV7-9 to TRBJ2-2; 10 bases agree with TRBD1. The J segment lost 7 bases and the V segment lost 5 bases, leaving 4 bases of the junction unmatched. Germline loops: CDR1 SEHNR, CDR2 FQNEAQ (reference sequence). This CDR3 region has 14 residues. The CDR3 DNA is TGTGCCAGCAGCATGGGACAGGGGATCGGGGAGCTGTTTTTT. It codes for CASSMGQGIGELFF.

The chain employs TRBV19 and TRBJ1-2, with 9 bases identical to TRBD1. The V gene end was trimmed by 5 bases and the J gene end by 8 bases; junction bases not matched to a gene: 12. The CDR3 length is 15 residues. The germline V gene encodes CDR1 LNHDA and CDR2 SQIVND (reference sequence). CDR3 bases: TGTGCCAGTAGTGGGGGGGGACAGGGTATACTCGGCTACACCTTC. It is translated as CASSGGGQGILGYTF.